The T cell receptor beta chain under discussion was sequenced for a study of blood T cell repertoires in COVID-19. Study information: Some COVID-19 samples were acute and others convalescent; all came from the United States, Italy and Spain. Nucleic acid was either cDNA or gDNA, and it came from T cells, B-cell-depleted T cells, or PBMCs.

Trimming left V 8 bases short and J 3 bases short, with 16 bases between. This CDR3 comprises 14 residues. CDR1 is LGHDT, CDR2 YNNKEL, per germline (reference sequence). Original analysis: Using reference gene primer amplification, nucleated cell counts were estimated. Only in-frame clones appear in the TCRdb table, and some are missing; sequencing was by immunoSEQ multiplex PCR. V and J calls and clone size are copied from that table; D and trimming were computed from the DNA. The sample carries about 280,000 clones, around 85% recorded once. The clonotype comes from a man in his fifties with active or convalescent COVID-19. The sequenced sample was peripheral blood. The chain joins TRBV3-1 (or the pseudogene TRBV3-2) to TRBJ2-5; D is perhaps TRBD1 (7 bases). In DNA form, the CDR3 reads TGTGCCAGCGCGCCGACAGGGAGGAAAGAGACCCAGTACTTC. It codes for CASAPTGRKETQYF.